This T cell receptor (beta chain) was profiled in a study of blood T cell repertoires in COVID-19. TCRdb keeps only in-frame clones here, not all; method: immunoSEQ multiplex PCR. The repertoire holds some 150,000 clones, with over 70% as singletons. From germline, CDR1 is SGHDT and CDR2 YYEEEE. V shed 0 bases, J shed 2 bases, and the junction held 7 bases outside the gene matches. There are 17 residues in the CDR3. Material: peripheral blood. The genes are TRBV5-6 and TRBJ2-3; the match to TRBD2 covers 9 bases. The clonotype originates from a man in his fifties or sixties with acute or convalescent COVID-19. CDR3 residues: CASSLVFGGGATDTQYF. The DNA for the CDR3 is TGTGCCAGCAGCTTGGTTTTCGGCGGGGGGGCCACAGATACGCAGTATTTT.